The T cell receptor (beta chain) under discussion was sequenced for a study of glioma-infiltrating T cells after dendritic cell vaccination. The overall study: Glioblastoma patients came from Phase I and II dendritic cell vaccination trials. Patients received autologous tumor lysate-pulsed dendritic cell vaccination between about 2003 and 2013. The study's findings and limits: Few patients contributed both blood and tumor specimens.

Primers: 60 V beta forward and 13 J beta reverse. Repertoires were generated with immunoSEQ multiplex PCR, while TCRdb's copy carries only in-frame clones and drops some. Of tens of thousands of clones in the sample, more than 65% were seen once. This clone appeared a single time. Antigen specificity is unknown. The germline V gene encodes CDR1 LNHNV and CDR2 YYDKDF (reference sequence). V was cut by 4 bases and J by 6 bases, with 9 bases left in between. The CDR3 has 12 amino acids. This chain joins TRBV15 and TRBJ1-1; D unresolved. This specimen was blood, taken before dendritic cell vaccination. The TCR was taken from a human donor with glioblastoma. The CDR3 protein is CATSNRQAEAFF. CDR3 bases: TGTGCCACCAGCAACCGACAAGCTGAAGCTTTCTTT.